The 30 T cell receptor beta chains below all came from one sample that was sequenced in a study of T cell responses to AZD1222 COVID-19 vaccine. Here immunoSEQ multiplex PCR was the method, and the copy in TCRdb shows in-frame clones only, minus some. The table lists about 45,000 clones, around four fifths of them singletons. The sequenced sample was peripheral blood, obtained 28 days after the second dose of the MenACWY control vaccine. All receptors come from an adult who received the MenACWY meningococcal vaccine as a control.

This chain uses TRBV7-2 with TRBJ1-1; 8 bases fit TRBD1. Per germline, CDR1 SGHTA and CDR2 FQGNSA. The CDR3 is made up of 15 amino acids. J was trimmed by 4 bases and V by 4 bases; bases with no gene match: 8. The CDR3 sequence: CASSSGGRKGTEAFF. The CDR3 DNA follows: TGTGCCAGCAGCTCAGGGGGCCGGAAGGGCACTGAAGCTTTCTTT.

The CDR3 DNA follows: TGTGCCAGCAGTTACTCGAGGGCAGGGCACAATTCACCCCTCCACTTT. Translated: CASSYSRAGHNSPLHF. The chain is built from TRBV6-5 and TRBJ1-6; a possible D gene is TRBD1 (5 bases). The CDR3 extends over 16 amino acids. The germline V gene encodes CDR1 MNHEY and CDR2 SVGAGI. Trimming cost V 0 bases and J 7 bases, with 13 bases left between them.

This clone was seen many times. This chain connects TRBV6-1 to TRBJ1-3; D possibly corresponds to TRBD1 (6 bases). Germline V gives CDR1 MNHNS, CDR2 SASEGT. This CDR3 is 15 amino acids long. V lost 1 base and J lost 0, with 7 bases in between. CDR3 sequence (DNA): TGTGCCAGCAGTGAAGAGGACAGCTCTGGAAACACCATATATTTT. It yields the protein CASSEEDSSGNTIYF.

J is TRBJ1-1 and V is TRBV11-2, with D maybe TRBD1 (6 bases). This CDR3 has 14 residues. The germline gives CDR1 SGHAT, CDR2 FQNNGV. V was trimmed by 3 bases and J by 3 bases, leaving 11 bases between them. The CDR3 DNA sequence: TGTGCCAGCAGCTTGGAGGGGGTTGACACTGAAGCTTTCTTT. It codes for CASSLEGVDTEAFF.

This rearrangement joins TRBV7-9 to TRBJ2-7; weak D call: TRBD1 (5 bases). Trimming took 1 base from V and 4 from J, leaving 14 bases between them. The CDR3 sequence is 15 residues long. The germline CDR1 and CDR2 sequences are SEHNR and FQNEAQ (reference sequence). The CDR3 nucleotides are TGTGCCAGCAGCTTAGTCCCGGACAAGCAGTACGAGCAGTACTTC. Translation gives CASSLVPDKQYEQYF.

As regards this clone: The germline gene is not matched at one end of the junction; a read error may be the cause. This chain connects TRBV28 to TRBJ1-1; maybe TRBD1 (5 bases). This CDR3 is built from 17 residues. CDR1 MDHEN and CDR2 SYDVKM come from the germline V gene. The CDR3 DNA reads as TGTGCCAGCAGTTTCGAGGGGAGGAAGGCGGTGAAAACTGAAGCTTTCTTT. This codes for CASSFEGRKAVKTEAFF.

The rearrangement links TRBV27 to TRBJ1-2; 8 bases align to TRBD1. Germline CDR1 and CDR2: MNHEY and SMNVEV (reference sequence). The J segment lost 6 bases and the V segment lost 3 bases, leaving 3 bases of the junction unmatched. This CDR3 has 13 residues. The CDR3 DNA is TGTGCCAGCAGTTTGGGGACAGGTCATGGCTACACCTTC. It codes for CASSLGTGHGYTF.

This chain links TRBV6-5 with TRBJ1-4, with D possibly being TRBD1 (6 bases). V was clipped by 4 bases and J by 0 bases, with 12 bases between them. CDR1 and CDR2 (germline): MNHEY, SVGAGI. This CDR3 spans 16 amino acids. CDR3 sequence (DNA): TGTGCCAGCAGTTCTCTCAAGGGGGCAACTAATGAAAAACTGTTTTTT. This codes for CASSSLKGATNEKLFF.

The rearrangement joins TRBV6-5 to TRBJ2-2; D ambiguous. V lost 4 bases and J 4 bases, leaving 13 bases between the germline ends. This CDR3 contains 15 residues. Germline V gene data show CDR1 as MNHEY and CDR2 as SVGAGI. The CDR3 region has the DNA TGTGCCAGCAGTTTGTCGGACCTTACCACCGGGGAGCTGTTTTTT. The encoded protein is CASSLSDLTTGELFF.

The chain uses TRBV9 and TRBJ1-1; D gene unclear. Germline CDR1 is SGDLS and CDR2 is YYNGEE. The CDR3 contains 14 residues. The ends were cut back, 0 bases at V and 0 bases at J, with 6 bases in the middle. CDR3 sequence reads: CASSVDPLNTEAFF. The DNA for the CDR3 is TGTGCCAGCAGCGTAGACCCTTTGAACACTGAAGCTTTCTTT.

V gene TRBV6-5 combines with J gene TRBJ1-5; D perhaps matches TRBD1 (6 bases). CDR1 and CDR2 from the germline V gene are MNHEY and SVGAGI. CDR3 length: 15 residues. V was cut by 8 bases and J by 3 bases, with 17 bases left in between. The CDR3 region has the DNA TGTGCCAGCGGGGGCGCAGCTGGGGACAATCAGCCCCAGCATTTT. This codes for CASGGAAGDNQPQHF.

This clone has more than one count but fewer than ten. V gene TRBV24-1 combines with J gene TRBJ1-1; 9 bases fit TRBD1. Germline V gives CDR1 KGHDR, CDR2 SFDVKD. The CDR3 loop spans 14 amino acids. Germline trimming cut 7 bases from V and 0 bases from J; bases unmatched to any gene: 2. The CDR3 loop reads CATRGQGMNTEAFF. The CDR3 region has the DNA TGTGCCACCAGGGGACAGGGAATGAACACTGAAGCTTTCTTT.

Notes on this clone: One junction end does not reproduce the germline sequence, and a read error may be involved. The chain recombines TRBV2 with TRBJ2-6; D possibly uses TRBD1 or TRBD2 (5 bases each). Germline V gives CDR1 SNHLY, CDR2 FYNNEI. The CDR3 runs to 16 residues. CDR3 residues: CASREEGSSGANVLTF. The CDR3 DNA sequence: TGTGCCAGCAGGGAAGAGGGGTCCTCTGGGGCCAACGTCCTGACTTTC.

The chain is built from TRBV30 and TRBJ1-2, with TRBD1 matching over 9 bases. Trimming cost V 5 bases and J 5 bases; bases outside gene matches: 6. CDR3 length equals 13 residues. Looked up from germline, CDR1 is GTSNPN and CDR2 is SVGIG (reference sequence). The CDR3 reads CAWAMTGGYGYTF. The CDR3 DNA reads TGTGCCTGGGCCATGACAGGGGGATATGGCTACACCTTC.

The chain's CDR3 is CASSEGNYNEQFF. For the CDR3, the DNA is TGCGCCAGCAGTGAAGGTAACTACAATGAGCAGTTCTTC. J is TRBJ2-1 and V is TRBV10-1; no clear D gene. CDR1 and CDR2 from the germline V gene are WNHNN and SYGVQD (reference sequence). The CDR3 consists of 13 residues. V was cut by 3 bases and J by 3 bases, with 6 bases left in between.

This clone was seen a few times. V gene TRBV28 combines with J gene TRBJ1-5, with TRBD1 identical over 9 bases. The germline V gene has CDR1 MDHEN and CDR2 SYDVKM. The J segment lost 3 bases and the V segment lost 5 bases, leaving 8 bases of the junction unmatched. The CDR3 has 16 residues. DNA of the CDR3: TGTGCCAGCAGTACAACCGGGACAGGGCACAATCAGCCCCAGCATTTT. Protein product: CASSTTGTGHNQPQHF.

The genes are TRBV4-1 and TRBJ2-1, with TRBD2 matching 9 bases. Germline V gene sequence: CDR1 MGHRA, CDR2 YSYEKL. The V and J ends lost 0 bases and 9 bases, in that order; junction bases with no gene match: 9. The CDR3 spans 16 residues. The CDR3 coding sequence is TGCGCCAGCAGCCAAGAAACTAGCGGGTACCTTGGTGAGCAGTTCTTC. Protein: CASSQETSGYLGEQFF.

V and J are TRBV5-6 and TRBJ2-3; D may be TRBD2 (6 bases). Trimming stripped 1 base from V and 0 bases from J, with 12 bases between. The CDR3 consists of 16 residues. Germline V lookup: CDR1 SGHDT, CDR2 YYEEEE. For the CDR3, the DNA is TGTGCCAGCAGCTTGTATAGCGGTACTAGCACAGATACGCAGTATTTT. Translated, it gives CASSLYSGTSTDTQYF.

The chain recombines TRBV7-2 with TRBJ1-1, with D unclear. The length of the CDR3 is 14 residues. Germline loops: CDR1 SGHTA, CDR2 FQGNSA. Trimming shortened V by 1 base and J by 1 base, and 7 bases separated the two germline ends. The CDR3 protein is CASSLVSQNTEAFF. CDR3 coding DNA: TGTGCCAGCAGCTTAGTTTCCCAGAACACTGAAGCTTTCTTT.

This chain connects TRBV2 to TRBJ1-2; D is unclear. CDR1 is SNHLY and CDR2 is FYNNEI in the germline V gene. The CDR3 runs 12 residues. V shed 3 bases and J shed 6 bases, with 8 bases lying between them. CDR3 protein: CASSETANGYTF. The CDR3 DNA is TGTGCCAGCAGTGAGACGGCAAATGGCTACACCTTC. Variable domain in full (rest from reference TRBV2 and TRBJ1-2): EPEVTQTPSHQVTQMGQEVILRCVPISNHLYFYWYRQILGQKVEFLVSFYNNEISEKSEIFDDQFSVERPDGSNFTLKIRSTKLEDSAMYFCASSETANGYTFGSGTRLTVV.

The CDR3 loop is CSVVMGGMGEQYF. The CDR3 DNA is TGCAGCGTTGTTATGGGAGGAATGGGCGAGCAGTACTTC. The chain recombines TRBV29-1 with TRBJ2-7; a weak D match, TRBD2 (6 bases). The CDR3 loop spans 13 amino acids. Germline values: CDR1 SQVTM, CDR2 ANQGSEA. V lost 4 bases and J lost 6, with 16 bases in between.

V and J are TRBV2 and TRBJ2-3; D call uncertain. The CDR3 runs 13 residues. V gave up 4 bases and J gave up 11 bases, with 16 bases separating them. Germline V gives CDR1 SNHLY, CDR2 FYNNEI. The CDR3 spells CASSAEGHGLQYF. CDR3 DNA sequence: TGTGCCAGCAGTGCCGAAGGGCACGGCCTGCAGTATTTT. Full variable domain (remainder filled in from reference TRBV2 and TRBJ2-3): EPEVTQTPSHQVTQMGQEVILRCVPISNHLYFYWYRQILGQKVEFLVSFYNNEISEKSEIFDDQFSVERPDGSNFTLKIRSTKLEDSAMYFCASSAEGHGLQYFGPGTRLTVL.

The genes are TRBV19 and TRBJ1-2; the D is unclear. Germline CDR1 and CDR2: LNHDA and SQIVND (reference sequence). Trimming removed 7 bases from V and 4 bases from J, with 10 bases in between. There are 12 residues in the CDR3. The chain's CDR3 is CASKGFSYGYTF. CDR3 bases: TGTGCCAGTAAAGGTTTCTCCTATGGCTACACCTTC.

CDR3 residues: CAWSVGGRRFF. The CDR3 coding sequence is TGTGCCTGGAGTGTTGGGGGGCGGCGGTTCTTC. The rearrangement uses TRBV30 and TRBJ2-1, with D tentatively TRBD1 or TRBD2 (6 bases each). Trimming pared 0 bases from V and 15 bases from J, leaving 12 bases between. The CDR3 runs 11 residues. Germline CDR1 reads GTSNPN; CDR2 reads SVGIG (reference sequence).

Only a few counts were recorded for this clone. The rearrangement links TRBV5-5 to TRBJ1-6; D is possibly TRBD1 (6 bases). The CDR3 extends over 17 amino acids. CDR1 and CDR2 (germline): SGHKS, YYEKEE (reference sequence). V was cut by 2 bases and J by 7 bases, with 19 bases left in between. The CDR3 spells CASSLDTGQVGNSPLHF. CDR3 nucleotide sequence: TGTGCCAGCAGCTTAGATACAGGGCAGGTCGGGAATTCACCCCTCCACTTT.

The chain has TRBV6-5 and TRBJ1-1, with a weak D call TRBD1 (6 bases). V was cut by 6 bases and J by 0 bases, with 14 bases left in between. The CDR3 is 15 residues long. CDR1 and CDR2 from the germline V gene are MNHEY and SVGAGI. CDR3 in amino acids: CASRPPGHLNTEAFF. The CDR3 bases are TGTGCCAGCAGGCCGCCGGGACACCTGAACACTGAAGCTTTCTTT.

V usage is TRBV9 and J usage is TRBJ1-2, with no clear D. V was cut by 3 bases and J by 1 base, with 10 bases left in between. From germline, CDR1 is SGDLS and CDR2 YYNGEE. The CDR3 sequence is 14 residues long. In nucleotides, the CDR3 is TGTGCCAGCAGCGCAGAACACGGTAACTATGGCTACACCTTC. Protein: CASSAEHGNYGYTF.

V usage is TRBV5-4 and J usage is TRBJ1-1; 8 nucleotides agree with TRBD1. The J segment lost 4 bases and the V segment lost 6 bases, leaving 5 bases of the junction unmatched. Germline V gene data show CDR1 as SGHNT and CDR2 as YYREEE (reference sequence). The CDR3 contains 13 residues. The CDR3 loop is CASNDRGGTEAFF. The CDR3 nucleotides read TGTGCCAGCAACGACAGGGGAGGCACTGAAGCTTTCTTT.

The rearrangement joins TRBV18 to TRBJ2-5; D is uncertain. The CDR3 covers 14 residues. The V gene's germline CDR1 is KGHSH and CDR2 LQKENI. Trimming pared 0 bases from V and 6 bases from J, leaving 11 bases between. CDR3 sequence: CASSPPGQPKTQYF. The DNA for the CDR3 is TGTGCCAGCTCACCACCGGGCCAGCCCAAGACCCAGTACTTC.

V usage is TRBV9 and J usage is TRBJ1-1; D is perhaps TRBD1 (5 bases). The CDR3 has 15 amino acids. Germline assignment: CDR1 SGDLS and CDR2 YYNGEE. Trimming stripped 5 bases from V and 2 bases from J, with 16 bases between. The CDR3 reads CASRRGTGRNTEAFF. The CDR3 DNA reads TGTGCCAGCAGACGAGGGACCGGGCGAAACACTGAAGCTTTCTTT.